These 6 T cell receptor beta chains came from one sample sequenced in a study of CD8+ T cells in alopecia areata. Sequencing relied on a cDNA template that was reverse transcribed from extracted RNA. Method: immunoSEQ multiplex PCR; TCRdb's copy keeps in-frame clones and lacks some. Of more than 95,000 clones detected, around 50% appear once; the ten largest clones hold roughly a tenth. The specimen sequenced was NKG2D-low CD8+ T cells sorted from blood. Receptors were obtained from a human donor with alopecia areata.

The CDR3 sequence is CASTPGKTGPLGEQYF. The DNA for the CDR3 is TGTGCCAGCACCCCCGGCAAGACAGGTCCCCTGGGCGAGCAGTACTTC. V is TRBV27 and J is TRBJ2-7, with D perhaps TRBD1 (6 bases). This CDR3 region has 16 residues. Between the trimmed V and J ends, which lost 7 bases and 6 bases, there was a span of 25 bases. Germline V gene sequence: CDR1 MNHEY, CDR2 SMNVEV (reference sequence).

The chain is built from TRBV29-1 and TRBJ2-7; 7 bases are a match to TRBD1. Germline V gene sequence: CDR1 SQVTM, CDR2 ANQGSEA. V was pared by 7 bases and J by 3 bases, with 12 bases of the junction left unmatched. This CDR3 region has 14 residues. CDR3 residues: CSAIPPGGNYEQYF. CDR3 bases: TGCAGCGCCATACCCCCAGGGGGTAACTACGAGCAGTACTTC.

In this sample, this clone turned up a few times. The chain uses TRBV29-1 and TRBJ2-5, with 11 bases lining up with TRBD2. Trimming removed 6 bases from V and 4 bases from J; junction bases left unmatched: 10. The CDR3 runs to 15 residues. The germline V gene has CDR1 SQVTM and CDR2 ANQGSEA. Here the CDR3 DNA reads TGCAGCGTCCACCCGCTAGCGGGAGGTGGAGAGACCCAGTACTTC. This translates into CSVHPLAGGGETQYF.

The CDR3, as DNA: TGTGCCAGCAGTTTGTTTAGGGGAGGGAGAGACGAGCAGTACTTC. As protein: CASSLFRGGRDEQYF. The rearrangement uses TRBV28 and TRBJ2-7; TRBD2 matches 7 bases. The CDR3 has 15 amino acids. The V segment lost 3 bases and the J segment 5 bases; nucleotides outside the gene matches: 10. Germline V gene lookup returns CDR1 MDHEN and CDR2 SYDVKM. Full variable domain (outside the CDR3, taken from reference TRBV28 and TRBJ2-7): DVKVTQSSRYLVKRTGEKVFLECVQDMDHENMFWYRQDPGLGLRLIYFSYDVKMKEKGDIPEGYSVSREKKERFSLILESASTNQTSMYLCASSLFRGGRDEQYFGPGTRLTVT.

The V gene is TRBV29-1, the J gene TRBJ2-1; D unresolved. CDR1 SQVTM and CDR2 ANQGSEA come from the germline V gene. This CDR3 region has 15 residues. The V gene lost 0 bases and the J gene lost 0 bases, with 9 bases spanning the gap. The CDR3 loop reads CSVEDPRVSYNEQFF. CDR3 nucleotides: TGCAGCGTTGAAGACCCTCGCGTCTCCTACAATGAGCAGTTCTTC.

This chain joins TRBV9 and TRBJ2-1; 8 bases match TRBD1. This CDR3 comprises 15 residues. The V segment lost 3 bases and the J segment 4 bases; nucleotides outside the gene matches: 6. Germline CDR1 is SGDLS and CDR2 is YYNGEE. Here the CDR3 reads CASSGNRGEYNEQFF. CDR3 DNA sequence: TGTGCCAGCAGCGGAAACAGGGGGGAGTACAATGAGCAGTTCTTC.